The rows below give T cell receptor beta chains drawn from one sample of a study of blood T cells in healthy people across ages. TCRdb redid the calling of the 5' RACE reads with MiXCR, one entry per CDR3 protein. The sample lists 2 million or so distinct CDR3 sequences; about 49% were seen once. The specimen was blood. Receptor source: a woman in her thirties or forties in good health. CDR3s include the opening cysteine and the closing phenylalanine or tryptophan. A D gene is named only where the DNA matches it firmly. The size of a clone is reported for some rows only, either as once, few or many, or as a class for expanded clones.

clone_size	v_call	d_call	j_call	cdr3_nt	cdr3_aa
-	TRBV10-3	-	TRBJ2-1	TGTGCCATCAGCGTTACAAGCCACGATGAGCAGTTCTTC	CAISVTSHDEQFF
-	TRBV9	-	TRBJ2-3	TGTGCCAGCAGCGTATTTGAGCGGAGCACAGATACGCAGTATTTT	CASSVFERSTDTQYF
few	TRBV15	TRBD2	TRBJ2-3	TGTGCCACCAGCACCAACAGGATAGCGGGTTTCACGCAGTATTTT	CATSTNRIAGFTQYF
few	TRBV24-1	-	TRBJ2-5	TGTGCCACCAGTGACTGGAGAGCAAATGCTTTGCCCGCCCAAGAGACCCAGTACTTC	CATSDWRANALPAQETQYF
-	TRBV7-9	TRBD2	TRBJ2-7	TGTGCCAGCAGTTCTCCCGGGACTAGGGGACTCAATGAGCAGTACTTC	CASSSPGTRGLNEQYF
-	TRBV27	-	TRBJ1-5	TGTGCCAGCAGTTCCAGTTACAATCAGCCCCAGCATTTT	CASSSSYNQPQHF
many	TRBV7-8	-	TRBJ2-7	TGTGCCAGCAGTTTACGGGGACTCTACGAGCAGTACTTC	CASSLRGLYEQYF
few	TRBV7-2	TRBD1	TRBJ2-4	TGTGCCAGCAGCGGGGGGACAGGGGGGCACAAAAACATTCAGTACTTC	CASSGGTGGHKNIQYF
few	TRBV6-5	TRBD1	TRBJ2-3	TGTGCCAGCAGTTACCGCGGGACAGGCGTCAGCACAGATACGCAGTATTTT	CASSYRGTGVSTDTQYF
once	TRBV12-3/TRBV12-4	-	TRBJ2-6	TGTGCCAGCTGCCAGAGGGTGGCTGGGGCCAACGTCCTGACTTTC	CASCQRVAGANVLTF
many	TRBV7-2	-	TRBJ2-3	TGTGCCAGCAGCCCTTCGCTAGTTCGAGATACGCAGTATTTT	CASSPSLVRDTQYF
few	TRBV20-1	TRBD1	TRBJ1-2	TGCAGTGCTAGGACAGGGACTGAAAGCTATGGCTACACCTTC	CSARTGTESYGYTF
-	TRBV19	TRBD1	TRBJ2-6	TGTGCCAGTACCCCAGGACAGGGGGCTGGGGCCAACGTCCTGACTTTC	CASTPGQGAGANVLTF
-	TRBV7-9	TRBD2	TRBJ2-7	TGTGCCAGCAGCTTACTCCCCTGGCGGGGGATCTCCTACGAGCAGTACTTC	CASSLLPWRGISYEQYF
-	TRBV20-1	TRBD2	TRBJ2-3	TGCAGTGCTAGGGATGGCCTAGCGGGGGGGCCGACGCCGTATTTT	CSARDGLAGGPTPYF
few	TRBV5-6	-	TRBJ2-7	TGTGCCAGCAGCTTGGGTAACAGCGAGCAGTACTTC	CASSLGNSEQYF
-	TRBV6-5	-	TRBJ2-7	TGTGCCAGCAGTTACGTGGCAGGGGCTTCCTACGAGCAGTACTTC	CASSYVAGASYEQYF
-	TRBV5-5	-	TRBJ2-2	TGTGCCAGCACCTTTGGGCGTTTTTCGAACACCGGGGAGCTGTTTTTT	CASTFGRFSNTGELFF
many	TRBV6-6	-	TRBJ2-6	TGTGCCAGCAGTTACGTGGGGACGAGCTCTGGGGCCAACGTCCTGACTTTC	CASSYVGTSSGANVLTF
once	TRBV7-9	TRBD1	TRBJ1-6	TGTGCCAGCAGCGCACGACAGGGAAATTCACCCCTCCACTTT	CASSARQGNSPLHF
-	TRBV7-9	-	TRBJ2-1	TGTGCCAGCAGCCATCGCCCGGATGAGCAGTTCTTC	CASSHRPDEQFF
-	TRBV14	-	TRBJ2-1	TGTGCCAGCAGCCAAGATAAGTGGACTCGAAATCACAATGAGCAGTTCTTC	CASSQDKWTRNHNEQFF
-	TRBV28	TRBD2	TRBJ2-3	TGTGCCAGCAGCTCTAGCGGGGGCATTCTGGATACGCAGTATTTT	CASSSSGGILDTQYF
once	TRBV7-9	-	TRBJ1-4	TGTGCCAGCACTAAGTTCGGTCTAGATGACGAAAAACTGTTTTTT	CASTKFGLDDEKLFF
-	TRBV27	-	TRBJ1-2	TGTGCCAGCAGTTCTGGGGGGAGGGATGGCTACACCTTC	CASSSGGRDGYTF
-	TRBV4-2	TRBD2	TRBJ2-3	TGTGCCAGCAGCTACTCCCCAGCGGGGGCTGCCACAGATACGCAGTATTTT	CASSYSPAGAATDTQYF
-	TRBV3-1	TRBD1	TRBJ1-2	TGTGCCAGCAGTCAAGATCTACAGGGGGTTAACTATGGCTACACCTTC	CASSQDLQGVNYGYTF
-	TRBV6-1	TRBD2	TRBJ2-3	TGTGCCAGCAGTCCTGGGGGGTTACTAGCGGGGGGTTTGGATACGCAGTATTTT	CASSPGGLLAGGLDTQYF
-	TRBV28	-	TRBJ2-3	TGTGCCAGCAGTCCGCAACACTTTAATACGCAGTATTTT	CASSPQHFNTQYF
few	TRBV29-1	-	TRBJ2-7	TGCAGCGTCGGACGGATACCCTACGAGCAGTACTTC	CSVGRIPYEQYF
-	TRBV20-1	TRBD1	TRBJ1-5	TGCAGTGCTAGAGCCCCGACAGGGCTCGGACAGCCCCAGCATTTT	CSARAPTGLGQPQHF
-	TRBV4-1	-	TRBJ2-3	TGCGCCAGCAGCGGAGGGCCTACCACAGATACGCAGTATTTT	CASSGGPTTDTQYF
few	TRBV3-1	TRBD1	TRBJ2-7	TGTGCCAAGACGGACAGGGGGCGTTACGAGCAGTACTTC	CAKTDRGRYEQYF
few	TRBV28	TRBD1	TRBJ2-7	TGTGCCAGCAAACATTCCGGGACAGGGGACTACGAGCAGTACTTC	CASKHSGTGDYEQYF
-	TRBV6-2/TRBV6-3	TRBD2	TRBJ2-3	TGTGCCAGCAGTTCCTATCGAGCGGGGCATATGGATACGCAGTATTTT	CASSSYRAGHMDTQYF
few	TRBV6-6	TRBD2	TRBJ2-5	TGTGCCAGCAGATCCCGACTAGCGGGGACGGGAGAGACCCAGTACTTC	CASRSRLAGTGETQYF
-	TRBV7-9	-	TRBJ1-4	TGTGCCAGCAGCTTATCTTCCGCATCTAATGAAAAACTGTTTTTT	CASSLSSASNEKLFF
-	TRBV10-3	TRBD2	TRBJ2-5	TGTGCCATCAGTGGTCTAGCGGGGGGTCAAGAGACCCAGTACTTC	CAISGLAGGQETQYF
few	TRBV4-2	TRBD1	TRBJ2-7	TGTGCCAGCAGCGAAGACAGGGTCCGATACGAGCAGTACTTC	CASSEDRVRYEQYF
-	TRBV20-1	-	TRBJ2-1	TGCAGTGCTCCGCCCTCTACCCTTGGGAATGAGCAGTTCTTC	CSAPPSTLGNEQFF
few	TRBV6-2/TRBV6-3	-	TRBJ2-5	TGTGCCAGCAGTTACTCAGAAGGTTTCGGGACCCAGTACTTC	CASSYSEGFGTQYF